A few counts support the clone carrying this T cell receptor beta chain. What it binds is unknown. Germline V gene data show CDR1 as KGHSY and CDR2 as FQNENV. This CDR3 is built from 16 residues. V shed 8 bases and J shed 0 bases, with 16 bases lying between them. This record belongs to a study of blood T cells in healthy people across ages. Notes on the study in general: TCR beta diversity, measured per million T cells, fell in a roughly linear way with age.

The use of a sample-barcoded 5' primer and a J-beta primer mix characterized a second PCR of about 7 to 12 cycles. TCRdb called the 5' RACE reads again in MiXCR, with one record for every CDR3 protein. The sample has 650,000 to 1,000,000 distinct CDR3 sequences; roughly 40% are singletons. Sequenced material: blood. The TCR sequence derives from a young man in good health. The chain employs TRBV16 and TRBJ1-4, with a tentative D call TRBD1 (5 bases). CDR3 DNA sequence: TGTGCCAGCGCTTGGACACCATACGCAACTAATGAAAAACTGTTTTTT. It specifies CASAWTPYATNEKLFF.